The sequence of this T cell receptor beta chain was determined in a study of T cells in Graves' hyperthyroidism and ophthalmopathy. Stable disease denoted Graves' hyperthyroidism without ophthalmopathy progression within 18 months. Diagnoses rested on clinical symptoms, serum thyroxine and TRAb, thyroid ultrasound and orbital computed tomography. PBMCs came from 7.5 to 10 ml fresh peripheral blood. RNA transcripts gave rise to amplified TCR beta CDR3 regions. Using the HTBI primer set, a first-round RT-PCR was run on the TCR CDR3. MiXCR, applied by TCRdb to the multiplex PCR reads, yields one record per CDR3 protein. The profile shows about 570,000 distinct CDR3 sequences, 13% to 15% of them singletons. This CDR3 contains 16 residues. Trimming removed 2 bases from V and 5 bases from J, with 18 bases in between. Per the germline V gene, CDR1 is MGHRA and CDR2 is YSYEKL.

This clonotype was sampled from a woman in her forties with Graves' hyperthyroidism. Sequenced: blood. J is TRBJ2-5 and V is TRBV4-1; a weak D match, TRBD1 (6 bases). The CDR3 region is CASSQSTGPGQETQYF. For the CDR3, the DNA is TGCGCCAGCAGCCAATCAACAGGGCCGGGGCAGGAGACCCAGTACTTC.